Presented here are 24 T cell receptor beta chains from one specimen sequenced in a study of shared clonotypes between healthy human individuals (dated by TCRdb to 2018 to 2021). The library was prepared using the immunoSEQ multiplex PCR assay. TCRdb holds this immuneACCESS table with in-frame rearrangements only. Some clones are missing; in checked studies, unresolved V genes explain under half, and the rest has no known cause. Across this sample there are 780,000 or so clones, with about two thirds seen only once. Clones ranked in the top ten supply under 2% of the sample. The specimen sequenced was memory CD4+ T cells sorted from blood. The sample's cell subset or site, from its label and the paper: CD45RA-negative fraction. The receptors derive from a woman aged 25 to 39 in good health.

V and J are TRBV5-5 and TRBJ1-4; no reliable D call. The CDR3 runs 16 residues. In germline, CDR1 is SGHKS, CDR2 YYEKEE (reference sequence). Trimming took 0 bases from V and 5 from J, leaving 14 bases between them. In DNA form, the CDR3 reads TGTGCCAGCAGCTTGGGGGTTGGGAGGCCCAATGAAAAACTGTTTTTT. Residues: CASSLGVGRPNEKLFF.

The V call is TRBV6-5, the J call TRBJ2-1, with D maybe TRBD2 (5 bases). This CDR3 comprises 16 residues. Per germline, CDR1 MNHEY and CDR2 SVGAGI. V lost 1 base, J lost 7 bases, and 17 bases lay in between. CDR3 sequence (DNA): TGTGCCAGCAGTTACTGGGGAACCGAGGGCCGGAATGAGCAGTTCTTC. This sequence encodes CASSYWGTEGRNEQFF.

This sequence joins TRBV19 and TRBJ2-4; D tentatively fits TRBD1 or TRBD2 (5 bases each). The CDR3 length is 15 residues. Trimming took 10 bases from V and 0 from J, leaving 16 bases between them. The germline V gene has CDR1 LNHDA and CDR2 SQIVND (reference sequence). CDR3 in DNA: TGTGCCACCGGGACGCTGGAATTAGCCAAAAACATTCAGTACTTC. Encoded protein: CATGTLELAKNIQYF.

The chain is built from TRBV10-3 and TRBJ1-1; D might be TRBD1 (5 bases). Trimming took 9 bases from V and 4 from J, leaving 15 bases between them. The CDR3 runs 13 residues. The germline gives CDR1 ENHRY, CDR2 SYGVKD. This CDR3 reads CAMKTDHFTEAFF. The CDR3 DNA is TGTGCCATGAAGACAGACCATTTCACTGAAGCTTTCTTT.

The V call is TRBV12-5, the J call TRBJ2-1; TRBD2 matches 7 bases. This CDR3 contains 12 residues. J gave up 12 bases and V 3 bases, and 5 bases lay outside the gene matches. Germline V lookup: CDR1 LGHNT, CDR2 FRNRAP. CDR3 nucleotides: TGTGCTAGTGGTTTATGGGAGGGCAGGCAGTTCTTC. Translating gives CASGLWEGRQFF.

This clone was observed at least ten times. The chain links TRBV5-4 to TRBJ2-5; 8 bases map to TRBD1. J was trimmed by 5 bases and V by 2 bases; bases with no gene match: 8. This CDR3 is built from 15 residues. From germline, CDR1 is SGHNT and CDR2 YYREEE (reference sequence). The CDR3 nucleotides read TGTGCCAGCAGCTTCGGACAGGGCCCTGGGGAGACCCAGTACTTC. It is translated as CASSFGQGPGETQYF.

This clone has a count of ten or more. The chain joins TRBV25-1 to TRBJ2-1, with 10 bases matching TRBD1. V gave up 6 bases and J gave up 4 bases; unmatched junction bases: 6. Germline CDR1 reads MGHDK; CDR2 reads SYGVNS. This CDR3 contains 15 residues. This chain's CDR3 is CASSRGGQGYNEQFF. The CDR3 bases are TGTGCCAGCAGCCGAGGGGGACAGGGGTACAATGAGCAGTTCTTC.

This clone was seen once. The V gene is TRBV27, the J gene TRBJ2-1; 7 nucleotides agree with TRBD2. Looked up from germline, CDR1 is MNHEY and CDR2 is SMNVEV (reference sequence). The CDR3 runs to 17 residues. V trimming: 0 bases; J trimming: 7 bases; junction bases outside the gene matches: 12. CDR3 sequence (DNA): TGTGCCAGCAGTTTATCGGGAGGGAGCTATTGGGGAAATGAGCAGTTCTTC. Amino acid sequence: CASSLSGGSYWGNEQFF.

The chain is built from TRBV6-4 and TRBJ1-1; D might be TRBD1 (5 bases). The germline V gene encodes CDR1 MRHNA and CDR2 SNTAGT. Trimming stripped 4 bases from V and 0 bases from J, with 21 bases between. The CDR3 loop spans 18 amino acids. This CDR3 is CASSVLGGRGTLNTEAFF. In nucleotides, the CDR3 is TGTGCCAGCAGTGTCCTGGGTGGGCGGGGGACCTTGAACACTGAAGCTTTCTTT.

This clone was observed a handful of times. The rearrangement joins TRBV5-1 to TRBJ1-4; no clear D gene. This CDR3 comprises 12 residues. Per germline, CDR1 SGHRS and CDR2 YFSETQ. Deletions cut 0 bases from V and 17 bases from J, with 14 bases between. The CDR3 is CASSLDSITLFF. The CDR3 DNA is TGCGCCAGCAGCTTGGATTCTATTACCCTCTTTTTT.

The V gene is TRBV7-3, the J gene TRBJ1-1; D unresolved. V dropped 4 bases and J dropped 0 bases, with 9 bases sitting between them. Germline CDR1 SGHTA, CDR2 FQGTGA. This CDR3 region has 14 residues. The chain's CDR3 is CASSSNTLNTEAFF. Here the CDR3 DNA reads TGTGCCAGCAGCTCGAATACATTGAACACTGAAGCTTTCTTT.

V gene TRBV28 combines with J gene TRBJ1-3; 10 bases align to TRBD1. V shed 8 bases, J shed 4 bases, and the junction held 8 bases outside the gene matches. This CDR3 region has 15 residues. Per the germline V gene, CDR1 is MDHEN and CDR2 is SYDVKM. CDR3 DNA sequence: TGTGCCAGCGGCAGACAGGGGGCGCGCGGAAACACCATATATTTT. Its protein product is CASGRQGARGNTIYF.

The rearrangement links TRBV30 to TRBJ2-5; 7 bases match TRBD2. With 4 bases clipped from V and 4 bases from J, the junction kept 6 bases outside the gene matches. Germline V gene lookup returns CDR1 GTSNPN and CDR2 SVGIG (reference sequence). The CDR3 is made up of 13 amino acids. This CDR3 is CAWTIAGRETQYF. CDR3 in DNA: TGTGCCTGGACGATAGCGGGTCGAGAGACCCAGTACTTC.

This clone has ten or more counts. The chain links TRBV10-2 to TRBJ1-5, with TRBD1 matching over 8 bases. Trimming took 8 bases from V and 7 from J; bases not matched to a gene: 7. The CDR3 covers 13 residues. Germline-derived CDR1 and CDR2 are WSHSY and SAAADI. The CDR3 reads CASADRGVQPQHF. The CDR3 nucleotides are TGCGCCAGCGCCGACAGGGGCGTCCAGCCCCAGCATTTT.

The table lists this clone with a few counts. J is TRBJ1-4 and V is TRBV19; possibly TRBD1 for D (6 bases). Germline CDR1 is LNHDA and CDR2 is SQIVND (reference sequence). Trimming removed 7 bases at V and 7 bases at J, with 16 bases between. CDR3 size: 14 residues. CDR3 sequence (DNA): TGTGCCAGTACCACTACAGGGCGGGGTGAAAAACTGTTTTTT. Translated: CASTTTGRGEKLFF.

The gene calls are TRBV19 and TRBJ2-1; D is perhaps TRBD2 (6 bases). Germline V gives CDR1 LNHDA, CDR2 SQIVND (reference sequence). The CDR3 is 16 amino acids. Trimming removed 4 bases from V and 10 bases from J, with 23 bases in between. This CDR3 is CASSTGKYWGEKEQFF. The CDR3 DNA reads TGTGCCAGTAGTACGGGAAAATACTGGGGGGAAAAAGAGCAGTTCTTC.

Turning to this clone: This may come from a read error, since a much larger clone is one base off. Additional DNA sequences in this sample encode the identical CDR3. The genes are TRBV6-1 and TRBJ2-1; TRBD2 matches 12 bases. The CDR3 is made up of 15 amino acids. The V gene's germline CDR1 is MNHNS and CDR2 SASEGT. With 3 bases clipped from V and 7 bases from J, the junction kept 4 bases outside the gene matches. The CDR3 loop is CASSDLAGGPNEQFF. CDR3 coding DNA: TGTGCCAGCAGTGACCTAGCGGGAGGGCCGAATGAGCAGTTCTTC.

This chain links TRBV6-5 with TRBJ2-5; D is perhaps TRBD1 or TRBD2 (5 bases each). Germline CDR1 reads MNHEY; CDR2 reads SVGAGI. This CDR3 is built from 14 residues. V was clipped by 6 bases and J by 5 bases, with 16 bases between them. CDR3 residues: CASRGLGVAETQYF. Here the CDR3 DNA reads TGTGCCAGCAGGGGTCTGGGGGTCGCGGAGACCCAGTACTTC.

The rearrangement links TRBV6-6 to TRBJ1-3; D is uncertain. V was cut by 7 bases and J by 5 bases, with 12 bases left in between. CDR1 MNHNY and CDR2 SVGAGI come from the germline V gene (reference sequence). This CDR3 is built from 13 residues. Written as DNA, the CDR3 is TGTGCCAGCATCTCGACCTCCAGAAACACCATATATTTT. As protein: CASISTSRNTIYF.

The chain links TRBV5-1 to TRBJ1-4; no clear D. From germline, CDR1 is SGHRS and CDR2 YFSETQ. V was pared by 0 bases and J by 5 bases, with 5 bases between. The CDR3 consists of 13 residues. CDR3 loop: CASSLAPNEKLFF. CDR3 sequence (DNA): TGCGCCAGCAGCTTGGCCCCCAATGAAAAACTGTTTTTT.

The CDR3 sequence is CASSVGQGYEQYF. The CDR3 nucleotides read TGTGCCAGCAGTGTTGGACAGGGCTACGAGCAGTACTTC. The V gene is TRBV2, the J gene TRBJ2-7; TRBD1 matches at 8 bases. There are 13 residues in the CDR3. V shed 4 bases and J 3 bases; nucleotides not matched to a gene: 2. Germline V gives CDR1 SNHLY, CDR2 FYNNEI.

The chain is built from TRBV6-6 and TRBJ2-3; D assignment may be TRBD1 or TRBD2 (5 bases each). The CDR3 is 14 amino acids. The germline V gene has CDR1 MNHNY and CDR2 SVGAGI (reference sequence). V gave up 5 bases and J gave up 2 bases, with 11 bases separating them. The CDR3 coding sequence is TGTGCCAGCAGTGAGGGACCGCTCACAGATACGCAGTATTTT. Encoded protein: CASSEGPLTDTQYF.

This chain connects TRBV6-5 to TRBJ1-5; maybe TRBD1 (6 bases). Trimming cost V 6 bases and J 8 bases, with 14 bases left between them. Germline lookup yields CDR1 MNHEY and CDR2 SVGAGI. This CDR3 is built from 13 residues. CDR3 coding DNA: TGTGCCAGCAGGTCCGACAGGACGGAGCCCCAGCATTTT. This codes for CASRSDRTEPQHF.

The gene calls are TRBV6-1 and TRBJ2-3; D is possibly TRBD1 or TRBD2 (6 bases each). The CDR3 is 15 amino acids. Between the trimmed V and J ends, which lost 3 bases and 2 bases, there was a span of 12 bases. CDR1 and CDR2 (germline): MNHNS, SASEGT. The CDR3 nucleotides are TGTGCCAGCAGTGACCGGGGGCAAGTCACAGATACGCAGTATTTT. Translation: CASSDRGQVTDTQYF.